The 23 T cell receptor beta chains presented below share a single source sample, sequenced in a study of CD8 T cells in Susac syndrome (dated by TCRdb to the late 2010s). Library preparation was by the immunoSEQ multiplex PCR assay. RNA was extracted using the RNeasy kit, and about 0.45 to 1 microgram was reverse transcribed with random hexamers. The public reads were run again by TCRdb, first through fastp at Q25 and then through MiXCR, and only productive beta chains were kept. All rows with the same CDR3 protein become a single entry with the most common DNA and genes. Present in this sample are some 300,000 distinct CDR3 sequences, roughly 85% of which were seen just once. Around 0.2% of the sample is taken by the ten largest. Sequencing input: CD8+ T cells from PBMCs. These receptors were obtained from a human donor with multiple sclerosis.

The genes are TRBV27 and TRBJ2-2; 9 bases are shared with TRBD2. V gave up 5 bases and J gave up 7 bases; unmatched junction bases: 8. This CDR3 region has 15 residues. Germline CDR1 is MNHEY and CDR2 is SMNVEV (reference sequence). CDR3 nucleotide sequence: TGTGCCAGCAGTCCAATAGCGGGAGCGGTCGGGGAGCTGTTTTTT. This sequence encodes CASSPIAGAVGELFF.

Only a few counts were recorded for this clonotype. This chain joins TRBV6-5 and TRBJ2-7; D call uncertain. Germline V lookup: CDR1 MNHEY, CDR2 SVGAGI. This CDR3 spans 14 amino acids. Trimming removed 2 bases at V and 1 base at J, with 9 bases between. The CDR3 sequence: CASSYDGESYEQYF. In nucleotides, the CDR3 is TGTGCCAGCAGTTACGATGGGGAATCCTACGAGCAGTACTTC.

V is TRBV30 and J is TRBJ2-2; D is perhaps TRBD1 (6 bases). Germline V gives CDR1 GTSNPN, CDR2 SVGIG (reference sequence). Trimming removed 5 bases at V and 11 bases at J, with 24 bases between. The CDR3 sequence is 15 residues long. The CDR3: CAWGGLTGPRGELFF. The CDR3 DNA follows: TGTGCCTGGGGCGGGCTAACAGGGCCACGGGGAGAGCTGTTTTTT.

This sequence joins TRBV5-1 and TRBJ2-7; TRBD1 is a possible D gene (6 bases). CDR1 SGHRS and CDR2 YFSETQ come from the germline V gene. V was shortened by 3 bases and J by 7 bases, with 17 bases between the two germline ends. The CDR3 consists of 14 residues. DNA of the CDR3: TGCGCCAGCAGCTCGACTACAGGGCTCTGGGAGCAGTACTTC. This gives the protein CASSSTTGLWEQYF.

CDR3 loop: CATSAERRGSQPQHF. The CDR3 bases are TGTGCCACCAGCGCCGAACGACGGGGATCTCAGCCCCAGCATTTT. This sequence joins TRBV15 and TRBJ1-5; D is uncertain. The CDR3 sequence is 15 residues long. Germline V gives CDR1 LNHNV, CDR2 YYDKDF (reference sequence). V was cut by 5 bases and J by 6 bases, with 17 bases left in between. The variable domain in full, with the rest retrieved from reference TRBV15 and TRBJ1-5, is DAMVIQNPRYQVTQFGKPVTLSCSQTLNHNVMYWYQQKSSQAPKLLFHYYDKDFNNEADTPDNFQSRRPNTSFCFLDIRSPGLGDTAMYLCATSAERRGSQPQHFGDGTRLSIL.

This clonotype was counted a single time. The chain couples TRBV4-3 to TRBJ2-7, with D perhaps being TRBD1 or TRBD2 (5 bases each). V was shortened by 1 base and J by 7 bases, with 20 bases between the two germline ends. This CDR3 contains 16 residues. The V gene's germline CDR1 is LGHNA and CDR2 YSLEER. The CDR3 DNA follows: TGCGCCAGCAGCCAAGTTCTGACGGGACCTTTCGGGGAGCAGTACTTC. It codes for CASSQVLTGPFGEQYF.

This chain connects TRBV5-1 to TRBJ2-3; D not certain. CDR1 SGHRS and CDR2 YFSETQ come from the germline V gene. V gave up 3 bases and J gave up 1 base, with 9 bases separating them. This CDR3 contains 14 residues. For the CDR3, the DNA is TGCGCCAGCAGCTCGACATGGGGCACAGATACGCAGTATTTT. Encoded protein: CASSSTWGTDTQYF.

CDR3 amino acids: CASSLPTGGGPNNEQFF. CDR3 nucleotides: TGTGCCAGCAGCTTGCCCACCGGGGGAGGGCCTAACAATGAGCAGTTCTTC. The rearrangement joins TRBV5-4 to TRBJ2-1; 7 bases are a match to TRBD2. Germline V gene sequence: CDR1 SGHNT, CDR2 YYREEE (reference sequence). Unmatched junction bases numbered 12, after V lost 1 base and J lost 5 bases. CDR3 length: 17 amino acids. Full variable domain (outside the CDR3, taken from reference TRBV5-4 and TRBJ2-1): ETGVTQSPTHLIKTRGQQVTLRCSSQSGHNTVSWYQQALGQGPQFIFQYYREEENGRGNFPPRFSGLQFPNYSSELNVNALELDDSALYLCASSLPTGGGPNNEQFFGPGTRLTVL.

The chain has TRBV29-1 and TRBJ2-7, with D maybe TRBD2 (7 bases). Germline CDR1 reads SQVTM; CDR2 reads ANQGSEA. The germline V and J ends were trimmed by 7 bases and 3 bases, with 13 bases remaining between them. This CDR3 has 12 amino acids. The CDR3 spells CSAIGGDYEQYF. The CDR3 nucleotides read TGCAGCGCTATAGGGGGGGACTACGAGCAGTACTTC.

V gene TRBV11-2 combines with J gene TRBJ2-7; TRBD2 aligns across 12 bases. From germline, CDR1 is SGHAT and CDR2 FQNNGV. V shed 5 bases, J shed 3 bases, and the junction held 5 bases outside the gene matches. The CDR3 has 15 amino acids. This CDR3 is CASSEGTSGLYEQYF. CDR3 nucleotides: TGTGCCAGCAGCGAAGGGACTAGCGGGCTCTACGAGCAGTACTTC.

The chain is built from TRBV12-3 or TRBV12-4 and TRBJ1-1, with unresolved D. The ends were cut back, 0 bases at V and 1 base at J, with 15 bases in the middle. The CDR3 is 17 residues long. DNA for the CDR3: TGTGCCAGCAGTTTAGCCGGTTGGGCAGGTCGGAACACTGAAGCTTTCTTT. It codes for CASSLAGWAGRNTEAFF.

J is TRBJ1-2 and V is TRBV5-4, with TRBD1 matching over 10 bases. J lost 3 bases, V lost 4 bases, and 3 bases had no gene match. This CDR3 spans 14 amino acids. CDR1 and CDR2 from the germline V gene are SGHNT and YYREEE (reference sequence). CDR3 sequence (DNA): TGTGCCAGCAGCACGACAGGGGGCGACTATGGCTACACCTTC. It yields the protein CASSTTGGDYGYTF. Full variable domain (remainder filled in from reference TRBV5-4 and TRBJ1-2): ETGVTQSPTHLIKTRGQQVTLRCSSQSGHNTVSWYQQALGQGPQFIFQYYREEENGRGNFPPRFSGLQFPNYSSELNVNALELDDSALYLCASSTTGGDYGYTFGSGTRLTVV.

The V gene is TRBV7-8, the J gene TRBJ1-5; a possible D gene is TRBD1 (6 bases). V was clipped by 2 bases and J by 0 bases, with 14 bases between them. The CDR3 length is 17 residues. Germline-derived CDR1 and CDR2 are SGHVS and FQNEAQ. In nucleotides, the CDR3 is TGTGCCAGCAGCTTACTAGGACAGCGAGATAGCAATCAGCCCCAGCATTTT. Its translation: CASSLLGQRDSNQPQHF.

This clonotype came up a few times. The chain links TRBV6-1 to TRBJ2-5; 9 nucleotides agree with TRBD2. The CDR3 runs to 15 residues. Trimming took 8 bases from V and 7 from J; bases not matched to a gene: 14. Germline V gene lookup returns CDR1 MNHNS and CDR2 SASEGT. CDR3 nucleotide sequence: TGTGCCAGCGAGTACGAGGCGGGAGGGCCCGTGACCCAGTACTTC. It codes for CASEYEAGGPVTQYF.

V and J are TRBV6-5 and TRBJ2-7, with TRBD1 identical over 7 bases. Per the germline V gene, CDR1 is MNHEY and CDR2 is SVGAGI. The CDR3 extends over 15 amino acids. The junction had 7 bases not matched to a gene; V was cut back by 0 bases and J by 5 bases. The CDR3: CASSYSKTGWDEQYF. Written as DNA, the CDR3 is TGTGCCAGCAGTTACTCGAAGACAGGGTGGGACGAGCAGTACTTC.

The CDR3 sequence: CASSILAGGHTGELFF. DNA for the CDR3: TGTGCCAGTAGTATACTAGCGGGAGGTCACACCGGGGAGCTGTTTTTT. V and J are TRBV19 and TRBJ2-2; 11 bases are shared with TRBD2. V lost 2 bases and J lost 3; bases outside the gene matches: 2. Per the germline V gene, CDR1 is LNHDA and CDR2 is SQIVND (reference sequence). The CDR3 is made up of 16 amino acids. The complete variable domain, with remaining parts taken from reference TRBV19 and TRBJ2-2, reads DGGITQSPKYLFRKEGQNVTLSCEQNLNHDAMYWYRQDPGQGLRLIYYSQIVNDFQKGDIAEGYSVSREKKESFPLTVTSAQKNPTAFYLCASSILAGGHTGELFFGEGSRLTVL.

The J gene is TRBJ2-3, the V gene TRBV30; maybe TRBD2 (5 bases). The CDR3 is 12 residues long. Germline CDR1 and CDR2: GTSNPN and SVGIG (reference sequence). V dropped 2 bases and J dropped 8 bases, with 11 bases sitting between them. CDR3 bases: TGTGCCTGGAGTTACGATGCGGGTACGCAGTATTTT. Protein product: CAWSYDAGTQYF.

The chain carries TRBV4-3 and TRBJ1-1; the D is unclear. Germline V gene data show CDR1 as LGHNA and CDR2 as YSLEER. The CDR3 runs to 13 residues. V was shortened by 2 bases and J by 7 bases, with 11 bases between the two germline ends. Written as DNA, the CDR3 is TGCGCCAGCAGCCAATCCACCTCTTATGAAGCTTTCTTT. This encodes CASSQSTSYEAFF.

This clonotype was detected once. The rearrangement joins TRBV19 to TRBJ1-1; the D is unclear. The CDR3 length is 12 residues. From germline, CDR1 is LNHDA and CDR2 SQIVND (reference sequence). V gave up 1 base and J gave up 6 bases, with 6 bases separating them. CDR3 residues: CASSIGLAEAFF. The DNA for the CDR3 is TGTGCCAGTAGTATAGGGCTGGCTGAAGCTTTCTTT.

The chain recombines TRBV18 with TRBJ2-3, with TRBD2 as a possible D gene (5 bases). The CDR3 runs to 15 residues. Germline-derived CDR1 and CDR2 are KGHSH and LQKENI. V was pared by 4 bases and J by 2 bases, with 13 bases between. This CDR3 reads CASSLRTGNTDTQYF. CDR3 sequence (DNA): TGTGCCAGCTCACTTAGGACGGGAAACACAGATACGCAGTATTTT.

The chain employs TRBV5-4 and TRBJ1-2, with a tentative D call TRBD1 (6 bases). The CDR3 length is 15 residues. Per germline, CDR1 SGHNT and CDR2 YYREEE (reference sequence). Trimming cost V 0 bases and J 8 bases, with 17 bases left between them. The CDR3 DNA reads as TGTGCCAGCAGCTTGGCTAGTGGGACACTGGACGGCTACACCTTC. Residues: CASSLASGTLDGYTF.

V and J are TRBV20-1 and TRBJ1-2, with D possibly matching TRBD1 (5 bases). The CDR3 consists of 16 residues. Germline values: CDR1 DFQATT, CDR2 SNEGSKA (reference sequence). Deletions cut 0 bases from V and 0 bases from J, with 14 bases between. The CDR3 coding sequence is TGCAGTGCTAGAGATCCCCGGGGCGGAGCTAACTATGGCTACACCTTC. As protein: CSARDPRGGANYGYTF.

Only a few counts were recorded for this clonotype. The chain carries TRBV5-1 and TRBJ2-1, with 8 bases aligning to TRBD2. The CDR3 covers 14 residues. The germline V gene encodes CDR1 SGHRS and CDR2 YFSETQ. V shed 2 bases, J shed 4 bases, and the junction held 2 bases outside the gene matches. Here the CDR3 reads CASSFGGGYNEQFF. As DNA, the CDR3 is TGCGCCAGCAGCTTTGGCGGGGGGTACAATGAGCAGTTCTTC.